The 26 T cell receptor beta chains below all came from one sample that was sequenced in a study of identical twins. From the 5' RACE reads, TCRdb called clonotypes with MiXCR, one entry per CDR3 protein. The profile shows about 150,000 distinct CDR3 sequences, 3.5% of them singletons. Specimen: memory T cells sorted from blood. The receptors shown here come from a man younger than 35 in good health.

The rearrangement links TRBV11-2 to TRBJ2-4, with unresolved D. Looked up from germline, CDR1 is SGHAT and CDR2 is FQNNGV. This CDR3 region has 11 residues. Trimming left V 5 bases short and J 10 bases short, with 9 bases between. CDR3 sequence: CASSQDAIQYF. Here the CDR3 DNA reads TGTGCCAGCAGCCAAGACGCAATTCAGTACTTC.

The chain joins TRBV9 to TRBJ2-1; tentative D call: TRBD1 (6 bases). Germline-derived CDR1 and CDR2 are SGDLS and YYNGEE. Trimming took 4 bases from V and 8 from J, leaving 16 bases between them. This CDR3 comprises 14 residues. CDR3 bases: TGTGCCAGCAGCTTCTTGGGGGCGGACTATGAGCAGTTCTTC. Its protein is CASSFLGADYEQFF.

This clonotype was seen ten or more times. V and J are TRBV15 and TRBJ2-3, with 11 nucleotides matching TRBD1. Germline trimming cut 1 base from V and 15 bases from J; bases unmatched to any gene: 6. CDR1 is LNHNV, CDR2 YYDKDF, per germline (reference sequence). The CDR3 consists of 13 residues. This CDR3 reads CATSRGTGGDPYF. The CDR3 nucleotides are TGTGCCACCAGCAGAGGGACAGGGGGCGACCCCTATTTT.

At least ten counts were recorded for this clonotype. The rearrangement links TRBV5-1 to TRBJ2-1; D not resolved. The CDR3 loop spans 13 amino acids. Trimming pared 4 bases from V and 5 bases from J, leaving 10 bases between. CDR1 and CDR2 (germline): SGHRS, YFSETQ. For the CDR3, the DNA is TGCGCCAGCAGCCAAGGGCTCCACAATGAGCAGTTCTTC. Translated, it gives CASSQGLHNEQFF.

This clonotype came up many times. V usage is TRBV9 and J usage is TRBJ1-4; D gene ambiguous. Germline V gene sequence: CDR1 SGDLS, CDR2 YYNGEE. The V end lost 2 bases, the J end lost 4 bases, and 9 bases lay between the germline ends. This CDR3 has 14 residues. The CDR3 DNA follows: TGTGCCAGCAGCGTCACGGCAGATAATGAAAAACTGTTTTTT. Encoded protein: CASSVTADNEKLFF.

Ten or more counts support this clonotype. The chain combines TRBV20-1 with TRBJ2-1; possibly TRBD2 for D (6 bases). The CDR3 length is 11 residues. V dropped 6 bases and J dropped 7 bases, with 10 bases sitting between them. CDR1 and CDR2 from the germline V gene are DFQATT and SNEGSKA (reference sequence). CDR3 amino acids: CSAQGLNEQFF. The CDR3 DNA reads TGCAGTGCCCAAGGACTAAATGAGCAGTTCTTC.

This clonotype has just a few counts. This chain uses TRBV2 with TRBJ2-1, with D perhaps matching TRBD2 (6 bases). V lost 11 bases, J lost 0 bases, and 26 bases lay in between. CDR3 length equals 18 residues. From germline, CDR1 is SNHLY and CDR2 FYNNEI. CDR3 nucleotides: TGTGCCTCCCTGGGAGGAGTAGCGGACACCAGCTCCTACAATGAGCAGTTCTTC. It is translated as CASLGGVADTSSYNEQFF.

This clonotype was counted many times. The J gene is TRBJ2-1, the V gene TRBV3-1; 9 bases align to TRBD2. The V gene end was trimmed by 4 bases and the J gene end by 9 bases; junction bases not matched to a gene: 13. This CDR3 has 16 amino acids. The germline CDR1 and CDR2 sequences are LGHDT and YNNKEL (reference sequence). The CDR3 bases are TGTGCCAGCAGCCCCATTCGGGCTAGCGGGAATACTGAGCAGTTCTTC. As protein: CASSPIRASGNTEQFF.

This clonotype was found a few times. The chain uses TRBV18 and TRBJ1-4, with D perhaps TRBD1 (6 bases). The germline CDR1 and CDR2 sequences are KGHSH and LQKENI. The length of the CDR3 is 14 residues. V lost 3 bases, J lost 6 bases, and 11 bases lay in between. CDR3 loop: CASSPRRGDEKLFF. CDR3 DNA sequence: TGTGCCAGCTCACCGAGAAGGGGGGATGAAAAACTGTTTTTT.

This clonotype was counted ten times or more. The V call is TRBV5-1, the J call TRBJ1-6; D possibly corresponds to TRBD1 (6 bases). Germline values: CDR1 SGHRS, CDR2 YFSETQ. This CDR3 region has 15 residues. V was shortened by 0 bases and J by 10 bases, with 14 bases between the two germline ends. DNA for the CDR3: TGCGCCAGCAGCTTGGCCGGGGGCGATAGGTCACCCCTCCACTTT. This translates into CASSLAGGDRSPLHF.

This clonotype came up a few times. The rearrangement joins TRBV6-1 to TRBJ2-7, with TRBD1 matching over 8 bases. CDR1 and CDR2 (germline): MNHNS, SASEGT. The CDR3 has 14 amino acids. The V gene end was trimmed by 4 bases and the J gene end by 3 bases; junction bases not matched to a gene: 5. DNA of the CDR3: TGTGCCAGCAGTGCGGGACAGGTAATCTACGAGCAGTACTTC. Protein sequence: CASSAGQVIYEQYF.

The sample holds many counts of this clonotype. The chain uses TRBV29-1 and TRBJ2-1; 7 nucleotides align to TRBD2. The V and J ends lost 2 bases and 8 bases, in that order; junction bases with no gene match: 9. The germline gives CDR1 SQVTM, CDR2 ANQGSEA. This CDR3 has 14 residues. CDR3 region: CSVESSGLHDEQFF. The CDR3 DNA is TGCAGCGTTGAATCTAGCGGACTTCACGATGAGCAGTTCTTC.

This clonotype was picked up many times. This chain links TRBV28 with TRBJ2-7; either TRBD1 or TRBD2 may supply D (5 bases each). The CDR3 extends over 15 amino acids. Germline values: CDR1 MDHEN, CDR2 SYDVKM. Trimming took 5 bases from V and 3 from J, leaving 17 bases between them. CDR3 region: CASSPGATGLYEQYF. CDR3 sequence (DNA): TGTGCCAGCAGTCCCGGGGCGACCGGTCTCTACGAGCAGTACTTC.

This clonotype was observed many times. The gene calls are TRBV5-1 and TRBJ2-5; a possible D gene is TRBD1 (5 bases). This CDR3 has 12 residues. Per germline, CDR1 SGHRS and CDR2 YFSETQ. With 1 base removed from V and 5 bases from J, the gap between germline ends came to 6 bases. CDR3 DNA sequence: TGCGCCAGCAGCTTGAAGGGGGAGACCCAGTACTTC. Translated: CASSLKGETQYF.

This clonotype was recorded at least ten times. CDR3 in amino acids: CASSQDRLASGSSYEQYF. CDR3 DNA: TGCGCCAGCAGCCAAGATCGTTTGGCTAGCGGGAGCTCCTACGAGCAGTACTTC. V and J are TRBV4-3 and TRBJ2-7, with TRBD2 identical over 10 bases. J lost 0 bases, V lost 0 bases, and 8 bases had no gene match. Germline-derived CDR1 and CDR2 are LGHNA and YSLEER. The CDR3 is 18 amino acids.

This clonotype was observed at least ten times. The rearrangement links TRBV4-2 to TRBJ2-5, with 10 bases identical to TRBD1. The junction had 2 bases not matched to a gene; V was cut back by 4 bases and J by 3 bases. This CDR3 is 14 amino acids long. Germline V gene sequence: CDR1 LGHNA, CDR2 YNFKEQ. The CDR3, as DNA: TGTGCCAGCAGCCCCGGGACAGGGGAAGAGACCCAGTACTTC. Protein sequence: CASSPGTGEETQYF.

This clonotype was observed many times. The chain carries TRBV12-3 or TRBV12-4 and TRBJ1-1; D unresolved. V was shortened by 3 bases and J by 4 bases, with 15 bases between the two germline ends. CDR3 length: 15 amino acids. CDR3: CASSFNTASSTEAFF. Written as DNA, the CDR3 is TGTGCCAGCAGTTTTAACACAGCCTCGAGCACTGAAGCTTTCTTT.

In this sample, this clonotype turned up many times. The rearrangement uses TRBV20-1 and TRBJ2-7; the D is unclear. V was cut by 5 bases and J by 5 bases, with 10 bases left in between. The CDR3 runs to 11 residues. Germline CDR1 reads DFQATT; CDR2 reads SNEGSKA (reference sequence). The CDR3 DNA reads TGCAGTGCTCCCCGTCTCCACGAGCAGTACTTC. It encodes CSAPRLHEQYF.

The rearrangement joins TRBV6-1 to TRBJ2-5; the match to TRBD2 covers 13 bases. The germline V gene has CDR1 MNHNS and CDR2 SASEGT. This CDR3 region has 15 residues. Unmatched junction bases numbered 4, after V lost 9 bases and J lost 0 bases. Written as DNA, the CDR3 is TGTGCCAGTGGGGGGACTAGCGGGGACCAAGAGACCCAGTACTTC. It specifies CASGGTSGDQETQYF.

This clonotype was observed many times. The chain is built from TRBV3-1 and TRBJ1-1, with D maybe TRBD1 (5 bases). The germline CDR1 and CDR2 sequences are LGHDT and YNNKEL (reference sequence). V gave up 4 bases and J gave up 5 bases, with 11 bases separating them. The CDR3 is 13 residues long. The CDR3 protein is CASSRGTTTEAFF. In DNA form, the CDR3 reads TGTGCCAGCAGCCGCGGGACCACGACTGAAGCTTTCTTT. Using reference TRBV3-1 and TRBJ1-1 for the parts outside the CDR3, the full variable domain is DTAVSQTPKYLVTQMGNDKSIKCEQNLGHDTMYWYKQDSKKFLKIMFSYNNKELIINETVPNRFSPKSPDKAHLNLHINSLELGDSAVYFCASSRGTTTEAFFGQGTRLTVV.

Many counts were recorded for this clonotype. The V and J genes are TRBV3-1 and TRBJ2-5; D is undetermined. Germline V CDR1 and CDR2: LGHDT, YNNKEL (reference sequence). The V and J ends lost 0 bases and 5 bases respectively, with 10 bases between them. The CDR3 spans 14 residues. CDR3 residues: CASSQDVYVETQYF. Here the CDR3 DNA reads TGTGCCAGCAGCCAAGATGTCTACGTGGAGACCCAGTACTTC.

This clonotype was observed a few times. CDR3 in amino acids: CASSLAGRSGAFF. The DNA for the CDR3 is TGCGCCAGCAGCTTGGCCGGACGTTCCGGAGCTTTCTTT. The V gene is TRBV5-1, the J gene TRBJ1-1, with D hard to call. The CDR3 runs 13 residues. Deletions cut 0 bases from V and 10 bases from J, with 13 bases between. CDR1 is SGHRS and CDR2 is YFSETQ in the germline V gene. The full variable domain, in which reference TRBV5-1 and TRBJ1-1 provide the parts outside the CDR3, is KAGVTQTPRYLIKTRGQQVTLSCSPISGHRSVSWYQQTPGQGLQFLFEYFSETQRNKGNFPGRFSGRQFSNSRSEMNVSTLELGDSALYLCASSLAGRSGAFFGQGTRLTVV.

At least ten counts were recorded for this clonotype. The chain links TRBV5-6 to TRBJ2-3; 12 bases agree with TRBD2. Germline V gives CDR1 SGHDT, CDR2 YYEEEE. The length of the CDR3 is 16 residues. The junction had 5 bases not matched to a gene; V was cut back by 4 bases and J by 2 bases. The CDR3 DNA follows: TGTGCCAGCAGCCGGCGACTAGCGGGGGCCACAGATACGCAGTATTTT. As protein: CASSRRLAGATDTQYF.

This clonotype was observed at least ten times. Here the CDR3 reads CASSQARGTGELFF. The DNA of the CDR3 is TGTGCCAGCAGCCAAGCCCGGGGAACCGGGGAGCTGTTTTTT. J is TRBJ2-2 and V is TRBV14; D perhaps matches TRBD2 (5 bases). The CDR3 length is 14 residues. V was shortened by 1 base and J by 5 bases, with 8 bases between the two germline ends. Per germline, CDR1 SGHDN and CDR2 FVKESK.

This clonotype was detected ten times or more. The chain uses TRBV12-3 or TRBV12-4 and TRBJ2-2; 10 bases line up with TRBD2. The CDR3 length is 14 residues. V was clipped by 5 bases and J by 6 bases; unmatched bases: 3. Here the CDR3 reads CASSTGTSAGELFF. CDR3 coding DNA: TGTGCCAGCAGTACCGGGACTAGCGCCGGGGAGCTGTTTTTT.

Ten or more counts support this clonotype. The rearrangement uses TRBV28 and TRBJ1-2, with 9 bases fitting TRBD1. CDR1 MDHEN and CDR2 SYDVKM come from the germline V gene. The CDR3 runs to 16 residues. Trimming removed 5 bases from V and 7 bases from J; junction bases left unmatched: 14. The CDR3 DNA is TGTGCCAGCAGTCTTCCCCCTTACCGGGACAGGGTTGGCTACACCTTC. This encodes CASSLPPYRDRVGYTF.